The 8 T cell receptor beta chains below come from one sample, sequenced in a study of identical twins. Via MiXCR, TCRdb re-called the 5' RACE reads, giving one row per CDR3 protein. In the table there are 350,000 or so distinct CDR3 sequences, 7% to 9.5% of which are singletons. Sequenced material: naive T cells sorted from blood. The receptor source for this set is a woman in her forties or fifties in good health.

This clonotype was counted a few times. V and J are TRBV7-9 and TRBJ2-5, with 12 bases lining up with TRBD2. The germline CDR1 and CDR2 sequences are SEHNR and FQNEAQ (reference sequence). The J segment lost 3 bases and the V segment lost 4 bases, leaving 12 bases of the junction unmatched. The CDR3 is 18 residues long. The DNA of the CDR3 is TGTGCCAGCAGCTCCCCGACTAGCGGGAGCCTATCAAAAGAGACCCAGTACTTC. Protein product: CASSSPTSGSLSKETQYF.

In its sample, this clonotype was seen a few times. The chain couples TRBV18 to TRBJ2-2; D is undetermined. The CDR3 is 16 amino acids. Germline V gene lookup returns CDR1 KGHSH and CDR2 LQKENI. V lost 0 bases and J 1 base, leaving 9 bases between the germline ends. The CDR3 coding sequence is TGTGCCAGCTCACCACCGTTGGGCAAGAACACCGGGGAGCTGTTTTTT. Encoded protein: CASSPPLGKNTGELFF.

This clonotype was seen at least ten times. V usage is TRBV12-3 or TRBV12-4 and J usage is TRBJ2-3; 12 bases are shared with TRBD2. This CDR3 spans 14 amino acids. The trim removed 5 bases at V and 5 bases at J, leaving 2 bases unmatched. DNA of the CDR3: TGTGCCAGCAGTCCGGGACTAGCGGGAGATACGCAGTATTTT. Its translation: CASSPGLAGDTQYF.

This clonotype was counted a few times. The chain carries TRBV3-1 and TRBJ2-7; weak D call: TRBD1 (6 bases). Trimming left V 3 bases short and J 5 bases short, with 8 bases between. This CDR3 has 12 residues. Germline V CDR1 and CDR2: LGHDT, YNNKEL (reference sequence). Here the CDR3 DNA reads TGTGCCAGCAGCCAGGGGGCAAACGAGCAGTACGTC. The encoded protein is CASSQGANEQYV.

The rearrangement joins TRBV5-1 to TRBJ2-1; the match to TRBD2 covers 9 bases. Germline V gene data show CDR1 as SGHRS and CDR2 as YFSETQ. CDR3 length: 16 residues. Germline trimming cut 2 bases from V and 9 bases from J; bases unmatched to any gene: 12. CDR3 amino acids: CASSFYSGSISSEQFF. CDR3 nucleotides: TGCGCCAGCAGCTTTTATAGCGGGAGTATAAGCAGTGAGCAGTTCTTC. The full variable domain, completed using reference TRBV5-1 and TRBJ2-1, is KAGVTQTPRYLIKTRGQQVTLSCSPISGHRSVSWYQQTPGQGLQFLFEYFSETQRNKGNFPGRFSGRQFSNSRSEMNVSTLELGDSALYLCASSFYSGSISSEQFFGPGTRLTVL.

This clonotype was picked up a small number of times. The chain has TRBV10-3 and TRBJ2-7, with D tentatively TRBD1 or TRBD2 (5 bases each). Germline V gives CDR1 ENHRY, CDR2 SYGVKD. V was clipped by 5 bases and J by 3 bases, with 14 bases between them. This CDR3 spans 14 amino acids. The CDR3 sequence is CAISQLERGYEQYF. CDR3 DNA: TGTGCCATCAGTCAATTAGAGAGGGGCTACGAGCAGTACTTC.

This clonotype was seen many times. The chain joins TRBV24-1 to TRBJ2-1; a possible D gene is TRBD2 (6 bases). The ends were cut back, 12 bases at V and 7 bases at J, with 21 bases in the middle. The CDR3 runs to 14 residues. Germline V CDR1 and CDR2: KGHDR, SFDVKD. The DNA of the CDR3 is TGTGCCGTCCGACTAGGGAACCCTGGGAATGAGCAGTTCTTC. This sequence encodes CAVRLGNPGNEQFF.

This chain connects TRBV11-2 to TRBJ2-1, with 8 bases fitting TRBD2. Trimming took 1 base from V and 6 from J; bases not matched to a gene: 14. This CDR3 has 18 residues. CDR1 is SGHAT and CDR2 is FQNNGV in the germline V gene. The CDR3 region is CASSLGSLLGRAGNEQFF. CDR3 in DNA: TGTGCCAGCAGCTTAGGGTCTTTACTCGGGAGGGCCGGCAATGAGCAGTTCTTC.